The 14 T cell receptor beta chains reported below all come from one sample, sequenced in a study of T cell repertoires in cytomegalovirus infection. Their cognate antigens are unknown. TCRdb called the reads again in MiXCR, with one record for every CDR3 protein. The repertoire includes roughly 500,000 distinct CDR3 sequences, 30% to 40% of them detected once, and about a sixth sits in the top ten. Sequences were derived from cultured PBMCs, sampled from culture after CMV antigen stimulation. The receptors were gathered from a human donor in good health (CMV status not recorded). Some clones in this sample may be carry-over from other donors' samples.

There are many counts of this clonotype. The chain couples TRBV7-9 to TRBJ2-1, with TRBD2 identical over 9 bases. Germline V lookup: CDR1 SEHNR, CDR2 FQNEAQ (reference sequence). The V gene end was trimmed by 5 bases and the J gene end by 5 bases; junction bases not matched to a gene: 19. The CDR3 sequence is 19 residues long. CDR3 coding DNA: TGTGCCAGCAGCCCGTATGGTCTAGCGGGGAGGAGCTTCCACAATGAGCAGTTCTTC. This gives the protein CASSPYGLAGRSFHNEQFF.

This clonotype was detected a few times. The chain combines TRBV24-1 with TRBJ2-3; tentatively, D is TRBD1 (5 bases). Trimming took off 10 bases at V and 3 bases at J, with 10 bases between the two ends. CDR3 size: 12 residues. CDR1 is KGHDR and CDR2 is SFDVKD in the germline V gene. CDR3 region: CATQTDTDTQYF. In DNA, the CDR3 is TGTGCCACGCAGACAGATACAGATACGCAGTATTTT.

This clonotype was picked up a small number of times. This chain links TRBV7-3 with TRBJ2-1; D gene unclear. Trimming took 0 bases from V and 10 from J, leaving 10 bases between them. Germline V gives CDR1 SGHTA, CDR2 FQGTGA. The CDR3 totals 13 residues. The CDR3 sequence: CASSLTLNLEQFF. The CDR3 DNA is TGTGCCAGCAGCTTAACTCTCAATCTCGAGCAGTTCTTC.

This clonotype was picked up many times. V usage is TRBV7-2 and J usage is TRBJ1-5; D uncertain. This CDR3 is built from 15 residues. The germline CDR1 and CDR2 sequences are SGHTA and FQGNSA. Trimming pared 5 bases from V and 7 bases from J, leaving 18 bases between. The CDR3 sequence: CASSLKGGKMQPQHF. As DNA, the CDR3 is TGTGCCAGCAGCCTAAAGGGCGGAAAAATGCAGCCCCAGCATTTT.

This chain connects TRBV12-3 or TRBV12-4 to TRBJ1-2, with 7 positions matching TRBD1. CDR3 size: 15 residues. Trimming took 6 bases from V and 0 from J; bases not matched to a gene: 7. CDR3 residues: CASSSWTGANYGYTF. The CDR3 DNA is TGTGCCAGCAGCTCCTGGACAGGTGCTAACTATGGCTACACCTTC.

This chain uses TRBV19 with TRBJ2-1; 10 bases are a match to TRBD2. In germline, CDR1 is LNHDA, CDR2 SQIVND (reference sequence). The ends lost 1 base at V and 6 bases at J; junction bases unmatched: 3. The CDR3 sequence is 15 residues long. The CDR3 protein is CASSIGLAGVNEQFF. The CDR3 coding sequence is TGTGCCAGTAGTATAGGACTAGCGGGTGTCAATGAGCAGTTCTTC.

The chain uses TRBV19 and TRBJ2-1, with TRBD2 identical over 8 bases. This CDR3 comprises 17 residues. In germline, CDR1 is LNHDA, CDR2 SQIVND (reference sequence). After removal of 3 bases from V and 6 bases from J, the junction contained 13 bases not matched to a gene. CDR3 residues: CASSMWASGPLANEQFF. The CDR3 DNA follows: TGTGCCAGTAGTATGTGGGCTAGCGGGCCTCTTGCCAATGAGCAGTTCTTC.

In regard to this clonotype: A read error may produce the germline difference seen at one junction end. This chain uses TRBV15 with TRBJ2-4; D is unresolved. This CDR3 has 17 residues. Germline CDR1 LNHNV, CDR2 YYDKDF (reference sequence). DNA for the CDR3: TGTGCCACCAGCGGAGAGAGCCCCAATCTAGCCAAAAACATTCAGTACTTC. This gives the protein CATSGESPNLAKNIQYF.

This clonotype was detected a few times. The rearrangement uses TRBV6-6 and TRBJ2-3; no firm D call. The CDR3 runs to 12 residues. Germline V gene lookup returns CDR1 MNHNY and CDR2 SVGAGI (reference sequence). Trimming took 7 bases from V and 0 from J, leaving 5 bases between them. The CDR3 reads CASKTSTDTQYF. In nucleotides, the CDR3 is TGTGCCAGCAAAACGAGCACAGATACGCAGTATTTT.

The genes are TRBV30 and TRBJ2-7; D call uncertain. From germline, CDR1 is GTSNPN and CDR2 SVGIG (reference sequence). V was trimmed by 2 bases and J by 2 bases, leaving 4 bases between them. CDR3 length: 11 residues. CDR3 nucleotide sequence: TGTGCCTGGAGTCGAACCTACGAGCAGTACTTC. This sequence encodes CAWSRTYEQYF.

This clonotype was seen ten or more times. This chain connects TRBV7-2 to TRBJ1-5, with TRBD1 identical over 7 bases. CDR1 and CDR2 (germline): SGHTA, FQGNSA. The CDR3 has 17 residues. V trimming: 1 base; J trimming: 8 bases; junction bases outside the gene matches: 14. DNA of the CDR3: TGTGCCAGCAGCTTAGGGAGGACGGGACAGAGTAGGGAGCCCCAGCATTTT. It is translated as CASSLGRTGQSREPQHF.

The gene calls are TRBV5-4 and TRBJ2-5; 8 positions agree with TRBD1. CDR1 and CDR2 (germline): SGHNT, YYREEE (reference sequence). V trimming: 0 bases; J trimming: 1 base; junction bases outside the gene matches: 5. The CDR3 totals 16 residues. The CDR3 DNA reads TGTGCCAGCAGCTTGGCCTCAGGGGGCCCCCAAGAGACCCAGTACTTC. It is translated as CASSLASGGPQETQYF.

For the CDR3, the DNA is TGTGCCTGGACTAAACACGGGGAGCTGTTTTTT. Translating gives CAWTKHGELFF. The V call is TRBV30, the J call TRBJ2-2; D is undetermined. V dropped 4 bases and J dropped 7 bases, with 7 bases sitting between them. Germline CDR1 reads GTSNPN; CDR2 reads SVGIG (reference sequence). CDR3 length: 11 residues.

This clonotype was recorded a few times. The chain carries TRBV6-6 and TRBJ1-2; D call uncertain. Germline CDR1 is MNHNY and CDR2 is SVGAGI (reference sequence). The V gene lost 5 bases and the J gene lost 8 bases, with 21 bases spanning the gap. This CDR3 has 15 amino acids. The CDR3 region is CASSARDGGSEGYTF. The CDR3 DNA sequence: TGTGCCAGCAGTGCCCGCGATGGAGGGAGTGAAGGCTACACCTTC.